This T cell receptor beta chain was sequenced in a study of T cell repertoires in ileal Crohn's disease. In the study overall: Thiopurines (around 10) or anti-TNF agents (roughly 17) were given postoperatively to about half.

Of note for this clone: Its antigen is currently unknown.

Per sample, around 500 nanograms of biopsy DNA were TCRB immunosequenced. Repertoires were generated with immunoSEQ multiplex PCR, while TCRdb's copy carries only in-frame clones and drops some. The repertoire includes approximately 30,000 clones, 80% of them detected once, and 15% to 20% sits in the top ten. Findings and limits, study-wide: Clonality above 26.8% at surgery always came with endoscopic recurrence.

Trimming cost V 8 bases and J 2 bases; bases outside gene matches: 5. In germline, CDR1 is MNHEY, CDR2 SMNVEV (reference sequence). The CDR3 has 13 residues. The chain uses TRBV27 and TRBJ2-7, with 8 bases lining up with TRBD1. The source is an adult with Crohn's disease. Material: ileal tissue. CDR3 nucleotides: TGTGCCAGCGGACAGGGCCTTGCCTACGAGCAGTACTTC. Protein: CASGQGLAYEQYF.